The 18 T cell receptor beta chains listed next were all sequenced from one sample in a study of vaccination effects on CD4 cells after COVID-19. Measured with immunoSEQ multiplex PCR; TCRdb has only the in-frame clones, and not every one. The sample yields tens of thousands of clones, around 69% seen once. The antigens these receptors bind are not known. Isolating CD4+ T cells followed 9 to 11 days of culture. The vaccine given was either BNT162b2 or mRNA-1273, in two doses. Here the sequenced sample was CD4+ T cells from PBMCs cultured without peptide, taken after COVID-19 vaccination. The receptor set was obtained from a human donor who received a COVID-19 vaccine.

This clone occurred a few times. The chain recombines TRBV4-1 with TRBJ2-5; perhaps D is TRBD1 or TRBD2 (5 bases each). Trimming removed 5 bases at V and 5 bases at J, with 18 bases between. The CDR3 has 15 residues. Per germline, CDR1 MGHRA and CDR2 YSYEKL. The CDR3 spells CASSSRGERSETQYF. DNA of the CDR3: TGCGCCAGCAGCTCCCGGGGCGAGCGTTCGGAGACCCAGTACTTC.

This sequence joins TRBV3-1 (or the pseudogene TRBV3-2) and TRBJ2-7, with TRBD2 matching over 11 bases. CDR1 and CDR2 (germline): LGHDT, YNNKEL (reference sequence). With 4 bases clipped from V and 6 bases from J, the junction kept 5 bases outside the gene matches. CDR3 length equals 14 residues. The CDR3, as DNA: TGTGCCAGCAGCCTTCTAGCGGGGGGCGGCGAGCAGTACGTC. Translation: CASSLLAGGGEQYV.

This clone was counted only a few times. V gene TRBV11-2 combines with J gene TRBJ1-2; D is ambiguous. The germline gives CDR1 SGHAT, CDR2 FQNNGV. The V end lost 3 bases, the J end lost 1 base, and 0 bases lay between the germline ends. The CDR3 length is 11 residues. This CDR3 is CASSFNYGYTF. Written as DNA, the CDR3 is TGTGCCAGCAGCTTTAACTATGGCTACACCTTC.

The chain joins TRBV9 to TRBJ2-3, with D possibly TRBD1 on 6 matching bases. The CDR3 runs to 14 residues. Trimming left V 0 bases short and J 1 base short, with 6 bases between. The germline gives CDR1 SGDLS, CDR2 YYNGEE. This CDR3 is CASSVGTGTDTQYF. CDR3 bases: TGTGCCAGCAGCGTAGGGACAGGCACAGATACGCAGTATTTT.

V gene TRBV28 combines with J gene TRBJ2-6; D might be TRBD1 (5 bases). Germline CDR1 MDHEN, CDR2 SYDVKM. V lost 5 bases, J lost 0 bases, and 11 bases lay in between. The CDR3 totals 16 residues. The CDR3 DNA reads as TGTGCCAGCAGTGTGGACACCTTCTCTGGGGCCAACGTCCTGACTTTC. The encoded protein is CASSVDTFSGANVLTF.

The J gene is TRBJ2-5, the V gene TRBV7-2; weak D call: TRBD1 (6 bases). V lost 1 base to trimming and J lost 7 bases, with 10 bases between them. Germline assignment: CDR1 SGHTA and CDR2 FQGNSA. The CDR3 sequence is 13 residues long. This CDR3 is CASSLGGQRTQYF. The CDR3 bases are TGTGCCAGCAGCTTAGGGGGGCAGCGGACCCAGTACTTC. Combining the CDR3 with reference TRBV7-2 and TRBJ2-5 gives the whole variable domain GAGVSQSPSNKVTEKGKDVELRCDPISGHTALYWYRQSLGQGLEFLIYFQGNSAPDKSGLPSDRFSAERTGGSVSTLTIQRTQQEDSAVYLCASSLGGQRTQYFGPGTRLLVL.

The genes are TRBV24-1 and TRBJ2-2, with 10 bases lining up with TRBD1. V gave up 2 bases and J gave up 6 bases; unmatched junction bases: 8. This CDR3 comprises 17 residues. Germline values: CDR1 KGHDR, CDR2 SFDVKD. CDR3 nucleotide sequence: TGTGCCACCAGTGATTGGGGGACAGGGGAGCAACCCGGGGAGCTGTTTTTT. It encodes CATSDWGTGEQPGELFF.

The rearrangement links TRBV12-5 to TRBJ2-2, with TRBD2 matching 13 bases. The germline gives CDR1 LGHNT, CDR2 FRNRAP. V was pared by 6 bases and J by 6 bases, with 4 bases of the junction left unmatched. The CDR3 sequence is 15 residues long. CDR3 DNA: TGTGCTAGTGGCCGGACTAGCGGGGGACCCGGGGAGCTGTTTTTT. This encodes CASGRTSGGPGELFF.

This sequence joins TRBV6-5 and TRBJ2-7; D unclear. Germline CDR1 and CDR2: MNHEY and SVGAGI. V was shortened by 5 bases and J by 5 bases, with 13 bases between the two germline ends. CDR3 length equals 13 residues. This chain's CDR3 is CASSLRRWNEQYV. Written as DNA, the CDR3 is TGTGCCAGCAGTCTCCGGCGGTGGAACGAGCAGTACGTC.

The chain carries TRBV2 and TRBJ2-5; 7 nucleotides line up with TRBD2. J gave up 5 bases and V 7 bases, and 13 bases lay outside the gene matches. CDR3 length: 15 residues. The germline CDR1 and CDR2 sequences are SNHLY and FYNNEI. CDR3 in amino acids: CASTRWGGIGETQYF. The CDR3 DNA is TGTGCCAGCACCCGGTGGGGGGGTATAGGGGAGACCCAGTACTTC.

The chain is built from TRBV9 and TRBJ2-3; 9 bases align to TRBD1. In germline, CDR1 is SGDLS, CDR2 YYNGEE. J lost 1 base, V lost 0 bases, and 3 bases had no gene match. There are 16 residues in the CDR3. CDR3 residues: CASSVDTGGGTDTQYF. The CDR3 nucleotides are TGTGCCAGCAGCGTAGATACAGGGGGCGGCACAGATACGCAGTATTTT.

The chain has TRBV5-8 and TRBJ1-2; no reliable D call. Looked up from germline, CDR1 is SGHTS and CDR2 is YDEGEE. This CDR3 spans 14 amino acids. V was trimmed by 5 bases and J by 4 bases, leaving 15 bases between them. CDR3 loop: CASSPTRMSYGYTF. CDR3 nucleotide sequence: TGTGCCAGCAGTCCGACCAGGATGTCCTATGGCTACACCTTC.

J is TRBJ2-7 and V is TRBV10-1, with unresolved D. The V gene's germline CDR1 is WNHNN and CDR2 SYGVQD (reference sequence). V was cut by 7 bases and J by 4 bases, with 23 bases left in between. The CDR3 runs to 16 residues. CDR3 DNA sequence: TGCGCCAGCACGGTTTGGGTTACAGCTTCTGATTACGAGCAGTACGTC. Translation gives CASTVWVTASDYEQYV.

The chain combines TRBV13 with TRBJ1-2; D is unresolved. Germline-derived CDR1 and CDR2 are PRHDT and FYEKMQ (reference sequence). V was trimmed by 0 bases and J by 10 bases, leaving 6 bases between them. The CDR3 loop spans 11 amino acids. CDR3 residues: CASSLGQAYTF. The CDR3 DNA reads TGTGCCAGCAGCTTAGGCCAGGCCTACACCTTC. Filled out from reference TRBV13 and TRBJ1-2, the complete variable domain reads AAGVIQSPRHLIKEKRETATLKCYPIPRHDTVYWYQQGPGQDPQFLISFYEKMQSDKGSIPDRFSAQQFSDYHSELNMSSLELGDSALYFCASSLGQAYTFGSGTRLTVV.

The rearrangement joins TRBV7-9 to TRBJ2-7; perhaps TRBD1 as D (5 bases). This CDR3 is built from 16 residues. Germline CDR1 is SEHNR and CDR2 is FQNEAQ (reference sequence). V was clipped by 5 bases and J by 3 bases, with 20 bases between them. The CDR3 nucleotides are TGTGCCAGCAGCGACGACAGACCCGCTTTTAGCTACGAGCAGTACGTC. As protein: CASSDDRPAFSYEQYV.

J is TRBJ1-2 and V is TRBV10-1, with 7 bases that match TRBD1. Per the germline V gene, CDR1 is WNHNN and CDR2 is SYGVQD (reference sequence). This CDR3 region has 14 residues. The junction had 6 bases not matched to a gene; V was cut back by 6 bases and J by 2 bases. Here the CDR3 DNA reads TGCGCCAGCAGCCCCGGGACAGAGAACTATGGCTACACCTTC. It yields the protein CASSPGTENYGYTF.

This clone was seen a handful of times. The genes are TRBV7-3 and TRBJ1-1, with a weak D call TRBD1 (5 bases). The V gene lost 6 bases and the J gene lost 1 base, with 12 bases spanning the gap. Per germline, CDR1 SGHTA and CDR2 FQGTGA. This CDR3 has 14 amino acids. CDR3 loop: CASSFGAGNTEAFF. CDR3 sequence (DNA): TGTGCCAGCAGTTTTGGGGCAGGGAACACTGAAGCTTTCTTT.

The rearrangement uses TRBV5-1 and TRBJ1-1; D remains ambiguous. This CDR3 has 14 amino acids. The germline V and J ends were trimmed by 0 bases and 4 bases, with 10 bases remaining between them. The germline CDR1 and CDR2 sequences are SGHRS and YFSETQ. CDR3 sequence reads: CASSLVLGSTEAFF. The CDR3 DNA reads TGCGCCAGCAGCTTGGTGTTGGGGTCCACTGAAGCTTTCTTT.